This T cell receptor (beta chain) was recorded in a study of metastatic and nonmetastatic thyroid tumors. Per the germline V gene, CDR1 is SGHDT and CDR2 is YYEEEE. The CDR3 contains 14 residues. V lost 5 bases and J lost 1, with 10 bases in between. All patients were untreated before thyroid surgery. In its sample, this clone was seen many times. TCRdb re-called clones from the PCR reads using MiXCR. The repertoire consists of tens of thousands of clones, with approximately 17% occurring once and the leading ten covering around 6.6%. This chain links TRBV5-6 with TRBJ1-5; the D gene is possibly TRBD1 (5 bases). Sequenced input: blood. The TCR was taken from a female donor with papillary thyroid cancer or a benign thyroid nodule (not recorded which). Some clones in this sample may be carry-over from other donors' samples. The CDR3 reads CASRSDKSNQPQHF. The CDR3 nucleotides are TGTGCCAGCAGATCGGACAAGAGCAATCAGCCCCAGCATTTT.